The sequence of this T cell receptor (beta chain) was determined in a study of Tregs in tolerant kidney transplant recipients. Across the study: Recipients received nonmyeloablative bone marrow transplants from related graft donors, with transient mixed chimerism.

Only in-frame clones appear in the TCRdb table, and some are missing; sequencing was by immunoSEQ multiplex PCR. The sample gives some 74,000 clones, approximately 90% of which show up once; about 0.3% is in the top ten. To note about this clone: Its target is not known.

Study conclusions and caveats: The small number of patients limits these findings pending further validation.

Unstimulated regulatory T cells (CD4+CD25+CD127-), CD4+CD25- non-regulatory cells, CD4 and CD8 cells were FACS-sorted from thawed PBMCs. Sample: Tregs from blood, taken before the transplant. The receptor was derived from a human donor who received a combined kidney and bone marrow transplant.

The CDR3 DNA follows: TGTGCCAGCAGCTTGAGGTTGAACACTGAAGCTTTCTTT. Its translation is CASSLRLNTEAFF. The chain recombines TRBV11-2 with TRBJ1-1, with D uncertain. V lost 3 bases, J lost 0 bases, and 5 bases lay in between. CDR1 and CDR2 (germline): SGHAT, FQNNGV. CDR3 length equals 13 residues.